One sample yielded the 25 T cell receptor beta chains listed below, sequenced in a study of vaccination and CD4 T cells after COVID-19. Sequenced with the Oncomine TCR Beta short-read assay was DNA taken from cultured CD4+ T cells. TCRdb independently ran MiXCR on the PCR reads; one entry per CDR3 protein. This sample has 9,500 to 15,000 distinct CDR3 sequences, with 50% to 55% found just once. For these receptors, no antigen is known. The treatment: roughly 10-day PBMC culture with coronavirus spike peptide pools or control peptides (ViraFEST assay). Input material: CD4+ T cells from blood, cultured in vitro. The source of these receptors is a human donor who had recovered from COVID-19.

The chain employs TRBV7-9 and TRBJ2-1; D may be TRBD1 (5 bases). In germline, CDR1 is SEHNR, CDR2 FQNEAQ (reference sequence). The CDR3 is 15 amino acids. Trimming left V 8 bases short and J 0 bases short, with 14 bases between. The CDR3 region has the DNA TGTGCCAGCTTTAAGGGGAAAGGCTCCTACAATGAGCAGTTCTTC. Translating it yields CASFKGKGSYNEQFF.

The chain combines TRBV10-3 with TRBJ1-4; D perhaps matches TRBD1 (5 bases). Germline V gene sequence: CDR1 ENHRY, CDR2 SYGVKD. The CDR3 extends over 14 amino acids. With 2 bases removed from V and 5 bases from J, the gap between germline ends came to 9 bases. CDR3 in amino acids: CAISEGTANEKLFF. The CDR3 DNA reads as TGTGCCATCAGTGAGGGGACGGCGAATGAAAAACTGTTTTTT.

This clonotype turned up a few times. V and J are TRBV6-5 and TRBJ1-3; D remains unclear. Germline V gene sequence: CDR1 MNHEY, CDR2 SVGAGI. The V gene lost 2 bases and the J gene lost 2 bases, with 16 bases spanning the gap. The length of the CDR3 is 17 residues. The CDR3 sequence is CASSYGVSPLPGNTIYF. The CDR3 DNA follows: TGTGCCAGCAGTTACGGCGTTTCCCCGTTACCTGGAAACACCATATATTTT.

Judged by abundance, this clonotype is medium-sized. The chain employs TRBV20-1 and TRBJ2-3; 8 bases are shared with TRBD2. The germline CDR1 and CDR2 sequences are DFQATT and SNEGSKA (reference sequence). V trimming: 2 bases; J trimming: 6 bases; junction bases outside the gene matches: 7. The CDR3 extends over 14 amino acids. Here the CDR3 DNA reads TGCAGTGCTAGACCCTCCTTAGCGGGGGATACGCAGTATTTT. It encodes CSARPSLAGDTQYF.

V is TRBV29-1 and J is TRBJ1-3; TRBD1 aligns across 7 bases. With 4 bases clipped from V and 0 bases from J, the junction kept 3 bases outside the gene matches. This CDR3 region has 14 residues. The germline gives CDR1 SQVTM, CDR2 ANQGSEA. The CDR3 region is CSVADRASGNTIYF. The CDR3, as DNA: TGCAGCGTTGCAGACAGGGCCTCTGGAAACACCATATATTTT. Drawing the rest from reference TRBV29-1 and TRBJ1-3, the complete variable domain is SAVISQKPSRDICQRGTSLTIQCQVDSQVTMMFWYRQQPGQSLTLIATANQGSEATYESGFVIDKFPISRPNLTFSTLTVSNMSPEDSSIYLCSVADRASGNTIYFGEGSWLTVV.

This chain uses TRBV19 with TRBJ1-5; D unresolved. The CDR3 consists of 14 residues. Trimming removed 7 bases from V and 0 bases from J, with 10 bases in between. The germline V gene has CDR1 LNHDA and CDR2 SQIVND (reference sequence). CDR3 region: CASMAEYSNQPQHF. Written as DNA, the CDR3 is TGTGCCAGTATGGCAGAGTATAGCAATCAGCCCCAGCATTTT.

There are a few counts of this clonotype. The chain is built from TRBV12-3 or TRBV12-4 and TRBJ2-6; D is unclear. The V end lost 5 bases, the J end lost 1 base, and 6 bases lay between the germline ends. This CDR3 region has 14 residues. The CDR3 nucleotides read TGTGCCAGCAGTCGCGCTTCTGGGGCCAACGTCCTGACTTTC. This sequence encodes CASSRASGANVLTF.

The chain has TRBV19 and TRBJ2-7, with D perhaps matching TRBD1 (5 bases). From germline, CDR1 is LNHDA and CDR2 SQIVND (reference sequence). Trimming took 1 base from V and 6 from J, leaving 10 bases between them. The CDR3 runs 13 residues. CDR3 bases: TGTGCCAGTAGTATAGTAGGGGCGTCCGAGCAGTACTTC. It codes for CASSIVGASEQYF. Filled out from reference TRBV19 and TRBJ2-7, the complete variable domain reads DGGITQSPKYLFRKEGQNVTLSCEQNLNHDAMYWYRQDPGQGLRLIYYSQIVNDFQKGDIAEGYSVSREKKESFPLTVTSAQKNPTAFYLCASSIVGASEQYFGPGTRLTVT.

V gene TRBV6-1 combines with J gene TRBJ1-5; perhaps TRBD1 as D (5 bases). Deletions cut 2 bases from V and 6 bases from J, with 11 bases between. The CDR3 contains 14 residues. Germline V gene sequence: CDR1 MNHNS, CDR2 SASEGT. CDR3 sequence: CASSETPGLQPQHF. CDR3 nucleotide sequence: TGTGCCAGCAGTGAAACCCCGGGGCTTCAGCCCCAGCATTTT.

By share, this clonotype counts as medium-sized. This chain connects TRBV4-1 to TRBJ2-3, with 8 bases lining up with TRBD2. From germline, CDR1 is MGHRA and CDR2 YSYEKL. V gave up 1 base and J gave up 3 bases; unmatched junction bases: 6. This CDR3 is 16 amino acids long. The CDR3 reads CASSQAPGTRTDTQYF. The CDR3, as DNA: TGCGCCAGCAGCCAAGCGCCCGGGACTAGGACAGATACGCAGTATTTT.

The J gene is TRBJ1-2, the V gene TRBV6-5; 8 nucleotides agree with TRBD1. The CDR3 length is 15 residues. The V gene end was trimmed by 2 bases and the J gene end by 2 bases; junction bases not matched to a gene: 4. Germline assignment: CDR1 MNHEY and CDR2 SVGAGI. The CDR3: CASSYHGQGNYGYTF. The CDR3 DNA reads as TGTGCCAGCAGTTACCACGGACAGGGCAACTATGGCTACACCTTC.

The rearrangement links TRBV2 to TRBJ1-3, with 7 bases aligning to TRBD1. Germline lookup yields CDR1 SNHLY and CDR2 FYNNEI. The CDR3 runs 14 residues. Trimming at V came to 8 bases and at J to 2 bases, leaving 6 bases not matched to a gene. The CDR3 DNA follows: TGTGCCAGCTCCCGGGACAGAGCTGGAAACACCATATATTTT. It translates to CASSRDRAGNTIYF.

The chain couples TRBV11-2 to TRBJ2-7; 8 positions match TRBD1. This CDR3 is 16 amino acids long. Germline assignment: CDR1 SGHAT and CDR2 FQNNGV. V gave up 5 bases and J gave up 3 bases; unmatched junction bases: 12. CDR3 bases: TGTGCCAGCAGCCCCTGGACAGGGTCCCTTTACTACGAGCAGTACTTC. Amino acid sequence: CASSPWTGSLYYEQYF.

This chain links TRBV6-2 or TRBV6-3 with TRBJ1-1, with D tentatively TRBD1 (5 bases). Germline assignment: CDR1 MNHEY and CDR2 SVGEGT. This CDR3 has 15 residues. V lost 3 bases, J lost 1 base, and 12 bases lay in between. CDR3 residues: CASSYGGVSNTEAFF. CDR3 bases: TGTGCCAGCAGTTATGGGGGGGTCTCGAACACTGAAGCTTTCTTT.

This clonotype appeared a few times. CDR3 in amino acids: CSARIGQGNSPLHF. In nucleotides, the CDR3 is TGCAGTGCTAGAATTGGGCAGGGGAATTCACCCCTCCACTTT. The chain couples TRBV20-1 to TRBJ1-6; possibly TRBD1 for D (6 bases). The germline CDR1 and CDR2 sequences are DFQATT and SNEGSKA (reference sequence). The CDR3 runs to 14 residues. V gave up 2 bases and J gave up 7 bases, with 12 bases separating them.

The rearrangement uses TRBV7-9 and TRBJ2-2, with a possible D match to TRBD1 (5 bases). The V gene lost 10 bases and the J gene lost 4 bases, with 19 bases spanning the gap. Looked up from germline, CDR1 is SEHNR and CDR2 is FQNEAQ (reference sequence). The length of the CDR3 is 15 residues. The CDR3 region is CATTQGFTLTGELFF. In DNA, the CDR3 is TGTGCCACTACGCAGGGATTCACCCTCACCGGGGAGCTGTTTTTT. Complete variable domain (other parts from reference TRBV7-9 and TRBJ2-2): DTGVSQNPRHKITKRGQNVTFRCDPISEHNRLYWYRQTLGQGPEFLTYFQNEAQLEKSRLLSDRFSAERPKGSFSTLEIQRTEQGDSAMYLCATTQGFTLTGELFFGEGSRLTVL.

This chain joins TRBV19 and TRBJ1-5, with D perhaps TRBD1 (6 bases). Germline values: CDR1 LNHDA, CDR2 SQIVND (reference sequence). The length of the CDR3 is 17 residues. V lost 3 bases, J lost 7 bases, and 22 bases lay in between. The CDR3 is CASSIGGVRQVGQPQHF. CDR3 bases: TGTGCCAGTAGTATTGGAGGGGTGAGACAGGTGGGACAGCCCCAGCATTTT.

The chain combines TRBV6-2 or TRBV6-3 with TRBJ2-2, with 9 bases fitting TRBD1. CDR1 and CDR2 (germline): MNHEY, SVGEGT. This CDR3 spans 16 amino acids. V lost 6 bases to trimming and J lost 0 bases; unmatched junction nucleotides: 5. The CDR3 nucleotides are TGTGCCAGCAGGCGGACAGGGGCCCCGAACACCGGGGAGCTGTTTTTT. Translated, it gives CASRRTGAPNTGELFF.

The rearrangement joins TRBV20-1 to TRBJ1-4, with 7 bases identical to TRBD1. Looked up from germline, CDR1 is DFQATT and CDR2 is SNEGSKA (reference sequence). This CDR3 comprises 14 residues. Trimming at V came to 6 bases and at J to 3 bases, leaving 7 bases not matched to a gene. CDR3 in DNA: TGCAGTGCCCAACCGGGACAGTCTAATGAAAAACTGTTTTTT. Residues: CSAQPGQSNEKLFF.

There are a few counts of this clonotype. The chain combines TRBV5-3 with TRBJ2-2; D gene ambiguous. TRBV5-3 is noted as an ORF with a role that remains uncertain. V shed 1 base and J shed 1 base, with 8 bases lying between them. The CDR3 runs 15 residues. Written as DNA, the CDR3 is TGTGCCAGAAGCTTGAGATCTGTGAACACCGGGGAGCTGTTTTTT. Its translation is CARSLRSVNTGELFF.

This clonotype was seen only once. The rearrangement joins TRBV7-2 to TRBJ2-7; D is tentatively TRBD1 or TRBD2 (6 bases each). CDR1 SGHTA and CDR2 FQGNSA come from the germline V gene. This CDR3 has 15 amino acids. The V and J ends lost 8 bases and 7 bases respectively, with 24 bases between them. CDR3 coding DNA: TGTGCCAGCCGGCTGGGGGGATTGGGGGCTCGGGAGCAGTACTTC. Translated: CASRLGGLGAREQYF. The entire variable domain, with the rest obtained from reference TRBV7-2 and TRBJ2-7, is as follows: GAGVSQSPSNKVTEKGKDVELRCDPISGHTALYWYRQSLGQGLEFLIYFQGNSAPDKSGLPSDRFSAERTGGSVSTLTIQRTQQEDSAVYLCASRLGGLGAREQYFGPGTRLTVT.

This rearrangement joins TRBV7-9 to TRBJ2-7; perhaps TRBD2 as D (6 bases). The length of the CDR3 is 12 residues. V was pared by 1 base and J by 7 bases, with 8 bases between. The V gene's germline CDR1 is SEHNR and CDR2 FQNEAQ (reference sequence). Written as DNA, the CDR3 is TGTGCCAGCAGCTTAGATGCGGGAGAGCAGTACTTC. The encoded protein is CASSLDAGEQYF.

This clonotype was seen only a few times. The V call is TRBV10-3, the J call TRBJ1-4, with TRBD1 as a possible D gene (5 bases). The CDR3 length is 14 residues. Germline CDR1 and CDR2: ENHRY and SYGVKD. The ends were cut back, 2 bases at V and 8 bases at J, with 12 bases in the middle. CDR3 nucleotide sequence: TGTGCCATCAGTGAGGGGACGGGTTTAGAAAAACTGTTTTTT. Its translation: CAISEGTGLEKLFF.

This clonotype has a handful of counts. The V call is TRBV7-9, the J call TRBJ2-7, with TRBD2 identical over 8 bases. Germline trimming cut 5 bases from V and 0 bases from J; bases unmatched to any gene: 6. The CDR3 loop spans 15 amino acids. Germline CDR1 reads SEHNR; CDR2 reads FQNEAQ (reference sequence). The CDR3 here is CASSRSGESSYEQYF. The CDR3 DNA is TGTGCCAGCAGCCGTAGCGGGGAAAGCTCCTACGAGCAGTACTTC.

This clonotype was seen a handful of times. The chain combines TRBV11-2 with TRBJ1-1, with 9 positions matching TRBD1. Germline V gives CDR1 SGHAT, CDR2 FQNNGV. Germline trimming cut 2 bases from V and 5 bases from J; bases unmatched to any gene: 9. CDR3 length equals 16 residues. The CDR3 protein is CASSLHTWDRVTEAFF. The CDR3 region has the DNA TGTGCCAGCAGCTTACACACCTGGGACAGGGTTACTGAAGCTTTCTTT.